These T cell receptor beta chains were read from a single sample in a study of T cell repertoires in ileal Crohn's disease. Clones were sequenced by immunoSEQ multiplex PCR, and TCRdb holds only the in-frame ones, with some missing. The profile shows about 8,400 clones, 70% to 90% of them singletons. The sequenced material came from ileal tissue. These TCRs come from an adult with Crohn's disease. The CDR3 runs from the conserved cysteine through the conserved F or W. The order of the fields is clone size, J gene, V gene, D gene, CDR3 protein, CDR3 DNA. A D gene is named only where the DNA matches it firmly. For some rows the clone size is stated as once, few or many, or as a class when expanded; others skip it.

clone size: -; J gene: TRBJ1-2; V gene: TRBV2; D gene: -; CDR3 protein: CASSELGYGYTF; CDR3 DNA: TGTGCCAGCAGTGAATTAGGCTATGGCTACACCTTC
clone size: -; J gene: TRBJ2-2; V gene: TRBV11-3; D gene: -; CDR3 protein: CASSLGEREGTGELFF; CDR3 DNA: TGTGCCAGCAGCTTAGGAGAGCGAGAAGGAACCGGGGAGCTGTTTTTT
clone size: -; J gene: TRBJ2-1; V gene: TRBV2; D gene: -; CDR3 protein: CASSVGIDEQFF; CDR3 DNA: TGTGCCAGCAGTGTTGGTATCGATGAGCAGTTCTTC
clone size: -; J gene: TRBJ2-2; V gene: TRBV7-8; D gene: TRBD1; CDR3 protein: CASRTGDGELFF; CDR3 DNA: TGTGCCAGCAGAACAGGGGACGGGGAGCTGTTTTTT
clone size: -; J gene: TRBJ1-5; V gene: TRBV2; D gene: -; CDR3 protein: CASSERRNNQPQHF; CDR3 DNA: TGTGCCAGCAGTGAGAGGCGCAACAATCAGCCCCAGCATTTT
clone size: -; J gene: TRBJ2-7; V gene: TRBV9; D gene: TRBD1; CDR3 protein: CASRTGWPYEQYF; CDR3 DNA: TGTGCCAGCAGGACAGGGTGGCCCTACGAGCAGTACTTC
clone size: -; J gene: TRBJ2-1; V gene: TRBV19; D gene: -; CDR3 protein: CASSKDRTSWGNEQFF; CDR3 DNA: TGTGCCAGTAGTAAGGACAGGACTAGCTGGGGCAATGAGCAGTTCTTC
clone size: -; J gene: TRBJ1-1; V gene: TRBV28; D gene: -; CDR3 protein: CASSLLLRTEAFF; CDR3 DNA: TGTGCCAGCAGTTTACTTCTCAGAACGGAAGCTTTCTTT
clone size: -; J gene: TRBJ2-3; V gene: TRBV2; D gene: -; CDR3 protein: CASSEVQLLVNF; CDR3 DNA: TGTGCCAGCAGTGAAGTGCAACTATTGGTGAATTTT
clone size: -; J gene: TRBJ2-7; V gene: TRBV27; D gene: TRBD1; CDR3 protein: CASTPQSPGTGAYEQYF; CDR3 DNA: TGTGCCAGCACCCCTCAGAGCCCGGGGACAGGCGCCTACGAGCAGTACTTC
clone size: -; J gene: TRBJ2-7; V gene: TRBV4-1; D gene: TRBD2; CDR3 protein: CASSQGGRGEQYF; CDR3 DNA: TGCGCCAGCAGTCAGGGCGGGAGAGGCGAGCAGTACTTC
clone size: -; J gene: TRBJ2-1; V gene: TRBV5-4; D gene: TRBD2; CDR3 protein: CASSLELARLNEQFF; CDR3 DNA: TGTGCCAGCAGCTTGGAACTAGCGAGGCTCAATGAGCAGTTCTTC
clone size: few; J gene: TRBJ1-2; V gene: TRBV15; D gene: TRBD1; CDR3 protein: CATSREQGASHYGYTF; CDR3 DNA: TGTGCCACCAGCAGAGAACAGGGGGCTTCCCACTATGGCTACACCTTC
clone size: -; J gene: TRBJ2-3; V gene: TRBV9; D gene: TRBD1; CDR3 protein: CASSVQGDRVTDTQYF; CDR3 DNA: TGTGCCAGCAGCGTACAGGGGGACAGGGTCACAGATACGCAGTATTTT
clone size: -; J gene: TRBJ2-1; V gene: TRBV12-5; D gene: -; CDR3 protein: CASGQTVHIYNEQFF; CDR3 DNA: TGTGCTAGTGGTCAGACAGTTCATATCTACAATGAGCAGTTCTTC
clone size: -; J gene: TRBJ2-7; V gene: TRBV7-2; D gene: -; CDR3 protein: CASSFSGSSYEQYF; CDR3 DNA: TGTGCCAGCAGCTTTAGCGGCAGCTCCTACGAGCAGTACTTC
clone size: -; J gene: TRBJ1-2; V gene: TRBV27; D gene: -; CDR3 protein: CASSPSGQRTNYGYTF; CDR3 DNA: TGTGCCAGCTCTCCCTCGGGGCAGCGAACAAACTATGGCTACACCTTC
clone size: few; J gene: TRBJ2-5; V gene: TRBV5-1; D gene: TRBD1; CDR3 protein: CASSLGGQGVQETQYF; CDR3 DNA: TGCGCCAGCAGCTTGGGTGGACAGGGGGTTCAAGAGACCCAGTACTTC
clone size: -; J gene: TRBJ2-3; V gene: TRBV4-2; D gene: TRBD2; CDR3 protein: CASSQALREEEDTQYF; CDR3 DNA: TGTGCCAGCAGCCAAGCGTTGCGGGAGGAAGAAGATACGCAGTATTTT
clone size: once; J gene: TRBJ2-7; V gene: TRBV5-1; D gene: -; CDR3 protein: CASSFTAGSYEQYF; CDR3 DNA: TGCGCCAGCAGCTTCACCGCGGGATCCTACGAGCAGTACTTC